This TCR beta chain was sequenced for a study of T-cell reconstitution after alpha-beta-depleted transplantation in children. Whole-study findings and limits: Where some patients showed high TCRbeta diversity at day 60, it came from recipient T cells and thymic progenitors that had survived. By one year post-transplant, T-cell counts and diversity largely arose from T cells that were newly produced. It was reported that alpha-beta T cells came from several hundred expanded graft clones (about two months after transplant).

The CDR3 spans 15 residues. V was clipped by 0 bases and J by 5 bases, with 13 bases between them. Germline V CDR1 and CDR2: LNHNV, YYDKDF (reference sequence). This clonotype was counted a few times. Its antigen is not known. A TCRbeta library incorporating unique molecular identifiers was prepared. In TCRdb, the PCR reads were re-called with MiXCR into one record per CDR3 protein. The profile covers 200,000 to 300,000 distinct CDR3 sequences, with 20% to 30% appearing a single time and 4% to 5.5% taken by the ten largest. The sequencing used PBMCs, mostly from graft donor cells, collected 360 days after TCRalphabeta/CD19-depleted stem cell transplant. The TCR sequence derives from a female patient aged 2 to 10 who had a stem cell transplant for congenital amegakaryocytic thrombocytopenia, so the T cells may come from the graft donor. The gene calls are TRBV15 and TRBJ1-1; D gene uncertain. CDR3 sequence (DNA): TGTGCCACCAGCAGAGATCTTGGAGGTCTGACTGAAGCTTTCTTT. It translates to CATSRDLGGLTEAFF.